The 20 T cell receptor beta chains presented below share a single source sample, sequenced in a study of T-cell memory formation after mild COVID-19. TCRdb called the 5' RACE reads again in MiXCR, with one record for every CDR3 protein. Of approximately 210,000 distinct CDR3 sequences in the sample, around 27% were seen once. Sequencing was done on a sample of PBMCs or a T cell subset sorted from them (not recorded which). The receptors derive from an adult woman who had mild COVID-19 (a few samples of this study predate the infection). Cell type and time point are not known.

The chain joins TRBV10-3 to TRBJ2-5; no clear D. The CDR3 contains 17 residues. Germline V gene sequence: CDR1 ENHRY, CDR2 SYGVKD. The germline V and J ends were trimmed by 0 bases and 1 base, with 15 bases remaining between them. The CDR3 DNA reads as TGTGCCATCAGTGAGTCTGGGTCTGGAGCGAGCCAAGAGACCCAGTACTTC. Translated, it gives CAISESGSGASQETQYF.

This sequence joins TRBV12-3 or TRBV12-4 and TRBJ1-1; 7 positions match TRBD1. Trimming took 7 bases from V and 1 from J; bases not matched to a gene: 6. The CDR3 has 14 residues. CDR3 in DNA: TGTGCCAGCACTCAGACAGGGAGGAACACTGAAGCTTTCTTT. Its protein is CASTQTGRNTEAFF.

The gene calls are TRBV6-6 and TRBJ2-2, with D unresolved. The germline gives CDR1 MNHNY, CDR2 SVGAGI (reference sequence). V was cut by 1 base and J by 5 bases, with 5 bases left in between. CDR3 length: 13 residues. The CDR3 reads CASSYYGTGELFF. The CDR3 nucleotides are TGTGCCAGCAGTTACTATGGGACCGGGGAGCTGTTTTTT.

This clonotype was detected a few times. The rearrangement joins TRBV4-3 to TRBJ2-4; 7 bases match TRBD2. V gave up 1 base and J gave up 1 base; unmatched junction bases: 13. This CDR3 has 19 residues. Germline V lookup: CDR1 LGHNA, CDR2 YSLEER. The DNA of the CDR3 is TGCGCCAGCAGCCAAGCGCTCGATCGGGAGGATCGGGCCAAAAACATTCAGTACTTC. It translates to CASSQALDREDRAKNIQYF.

This clonotype came up a few times. The chain carries TRBV12-3 or TRBV12-4 and TRBJ1-5, with TRBD1 identical over 10 bases. This CDR3 has 20 residues. V trimming: 0 bases; J trimming: 2 bases; junction bases outside the gene matches: 13. Written as DNA, the CDR3 is TGTGCCAGCAGTTTAGCGGACAGGGGGTCCCTCTTGGTAGGCAATCAGCCCCAGCATTTT. Translated, it gives CASSLADRGSLLVGNQPQHF.

This clonotype has a count of ten or more. The gene calls are TRBV28 and TRBJ2-7, with a possible D match to TRBD2 (5 bases). The V gene lost 2 bases and the J gene lost 5 bases, with 7 bases spanning the gap. The CDR3 has 12 amino acids. Germline lookup yields CDR1 MDHEN and CDR2 SYDVKM. CDR3 region: CASSLLRDEQYF. In DNA, the CDR3 is TGTGCCAGCAGTTTACTGCGGGACGAGCAGTACTTC.

This clonotype has only a few counts. The chain joins TRBV29-1 to TRBJ1-1; 7 bases align to TRBD1. Trimming at V came to 8 bases and at J to 0 bases, leaving 9 bases not matched to a gene. This CDR3 region has 14 residues. Germline V gives CDR1 SQVTM, CDR2 ANQGSEA. CDR3 sequence reads: CSPLRTGLNTEAFF. CDR3 coding DNA: TGCAGCCCTCTCCGGACAGGCCTGAACACTGAAGCTTTCTTT.

The chain couples TRBV12-3 or TRBV12-4 to TRBJ1-1; D remains unclear. V was trimmed by 3 bases and J by 6 bases, leaving 8 bases between them. The CDR3 consists of 12 residues. This CDR3 is CASSFKWAEAFF. The CDR3 region has the DNA TGTGCCAGCAGTTTTAAGTGGGCTGAAGCTTTCTTT.

The chain uses TRBV5-1 and TRBJ1-1, with 7 nucleotides matching TRBD1. The germline V gene encodes CDR1 SGHRS and CDR2 YFSETQ. J was trimmed by 1 base and V by 3 bases; bases with no gene match: 6. The CDR3 loop spans 15 amino acids. CDR3 amino acids: CASSSRDSRNTEAFF. In nucleotides, the CDR3 is TGCGCCAGCAGCTCCCGGGACAGTCGGAACACTGAAGCTTTCTTT.

This chain links TRBV3-1 with TRBJ2-2, with 10 bases lining up with TRBD1. V was clipped by 1 base and J by 15 bases; unmatched bases: 5. The CDR3 contains 13 residues. Germline CDR1 reads LGHDT; CDR2 reads YNNKEL (reference sequence). CDR3 coding DNA: TGTGCCAGCAGCCAAGTCCCGGGACAGGGGATGTTTTTT. Translation gives CASSQVPGQGMFF.

A few counts support this clonotype. This chain links TRBV12-3 or TRBV12-4 with TRBJ1-1; D gene unclear. The CDR3 has 12 residues. V dropped 3 bases and J dropped 11 bases, with 13 bases sitting between them. In DNA form, the CDR3 reads TGTGCCAGCAGTTTCGATCTGGGTATGGCTTTCTTT. This sequence encodes CASSFDLGMAFF.

This clonotype was observed a handful of times. The V call is TRBV6-2 or TRBV6-3, the J call TRBJ2-2, with D perhaps assigned TRBD1 or TRBD2 (5 bases each). The CDR3 is 14 amino acids. V gave up 0 bases and J gave up 9 bases, with 11 bases separating them. Per the germline V gene, CDR1 is MNHEY and CDR2 is SVGEGT. CDR3 bases: TGTGCCAGCAGTTACTCGATCGGGACCAGGGAGCTGTTTTTT. It translates to CASSYSIGTRELFF.

With respect to this clonotype: Relative to the germline gene, one junction end is altered; a read error may explain this. The chain has TRBV7-8 and TRBJ2-3; no definite D call. Per the germline V gene, CDR1 is SGHVS and CDR2 is FQNEAQ. The CDR3 runs to 13 residues. The DNA for the CDR3 is TGTGCCAGCAGCTTAGCTAGCAGAGATACGCAGTATTTT. It specifies CASSLASRDTQYF. Full variable domain (outside the CDR3, taken from reference TRBV7-8 and TRBJ2-3): GAGVSQSPRYKVAKRGQDVALRCDPISGHVSLFWYQQALGQGPEFLTYFQNEAQLDKSGLPSDRFFAERPEGSVSTLKIQRTQQEDSAVYLCASSLASRDTQYFGPGTRLTVL.

Here the CDR3 reads CATSRVGVVNEQFF. The CDR3 coding sequence is TGTGCCACCAGCAGAGTTGGAGTAGTCAATGAGCAGTTCTTC. The chain joins TRBV15 to TRBJ2-1; D call uncertain. Trimming removed 1 base from V and 6 bases from J, with 10 bases in between. The germline V gene has CDR1 LNHNV and CDR2 YYDKDF (reference sequence). This CDR3 comprises 14 residues. Complete variable domain (other parts from reference TRBV15 and TRBJ2-1): DAMVIQNPRYQVTQFGKPVTLSCSQTLNHNVMYWYQQKSSQAPKLLFHYYDKDFNNEADTPDNFQSRRPNTSFCFLDIRSPGLGDTAMYLCATSRVGVVNEQFFGPGTRLTVL.

The rearrangement links TRBV20-1 to TRBJ1-6; D call uncertain. Germline-derived CDR1 and CDR2 are DFQATT and SNEGSKA (reference sequence). Trimming took 3 bases from V and 3 from J, leaving 9 bases between them. The CDR3 length is 14 residues. CDR3 in amino acids: CSASRGDYNSPLHF. CDR3 sequence (DNA): TGCAGTGCTAGTCGGGGAGACTATAATTCACCCCTCCACTTT.

V usage is TRBV7-9 and J usage is TRBJ2-5, with D perhaps given as TRBD1 or TRBD2 (6 bases each). CDR3 size: 16 residues. Germline CDR1 reads SEHNR; CDR2 reads FQNEAQ (reference sequence). V was trimmed by 6 bases and J by 2 bases, leaving 19 bases between them. The CDR3 region has the DNA TGTGCCAGCAGGTCGGGGGTAGGGGGTGGACAAGAGACCCAGTACTTC. This encodes CASRSGVGGGQETQYF.

CDR3 protein: CASSLKRGPVDTQYF. CDR3 DNA: TGTGCCAGCAGTTTAAAGCGGGGGCCGGTAGATACGCAGTATTTT. This chain uses TRBV12-3 or TRBV12-4 with TRBJ2-3; 8 bases are shared with TRBD2. The CDR3 has 15 amino acids. The ends lost 2 bases at V and 5 bases at J; junction bases unmatched: 6.

Only a few counts were recorded for this clonotype. J is TRBJ2-1 and V is TRBV15; weak D call: TRBD2 (6 bases). This CDR3 comprises 15 residues. Trimming stripped 3 bases from V and 10 bases from J, with 19 bases between. Germline loops: CDR1 LNHNV, CDR2 YYDKDF (reference sequence). DNA of the CDR3: TGTGCCACCAGCAGGGCGTACGGGGGTTCCCTAGAGCAGTTCTTC. Translated: CATSRAYGGSLEQFF.

The chain is built from TRBV7-3 and TRBJ2-7; 8 positions match TRBD2. The CDR3 contains 14 residues. The V segment lost 5 bases and the J segment 2 bases; nucleotides outside the gene matches: 5. The V gene's germline CDR1 is SGHTA and CDR2 FQGTGA. CDR3 sequence: CASSLTSDAYEQYF. The CDR3 DNA follows: TGTGCCAGCAGCCTGACTAGCGACGCCTACGAGCAGTACTTC.

This clonotype was detected a few times. This rearrangement joins TRBV6-5 to TRBJ2-3, with D possibly TRBD1 on 6 matching bases. In germline, CDR1 is MNHEY, CDR2 SVGAGI. V dropped 7 bases and J dropped 10 bases, with 18 bases sitting between them. CDR3 length: 13 amino acids. This CDR3 is CASTAPQGSPQYF. The CDR3 nucleotides read TGTGCCAGCACAGCACCTCAGGGGTCGCCGCAGTATTTT.